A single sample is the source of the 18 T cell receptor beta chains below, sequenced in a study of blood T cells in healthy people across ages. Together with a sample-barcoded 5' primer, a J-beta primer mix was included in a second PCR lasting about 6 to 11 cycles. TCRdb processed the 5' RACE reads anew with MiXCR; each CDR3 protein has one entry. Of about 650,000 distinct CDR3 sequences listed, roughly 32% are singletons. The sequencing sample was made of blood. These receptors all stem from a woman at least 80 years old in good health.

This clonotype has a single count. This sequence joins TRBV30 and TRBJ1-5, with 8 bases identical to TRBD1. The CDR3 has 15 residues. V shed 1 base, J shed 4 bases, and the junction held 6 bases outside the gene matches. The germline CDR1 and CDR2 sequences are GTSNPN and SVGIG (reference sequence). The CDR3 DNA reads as TGTGCCTGGAGTGCATATGGACAGGGAAATCAGCCCCAGCATTTT. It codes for CAWSAYGQGNQPQHF.

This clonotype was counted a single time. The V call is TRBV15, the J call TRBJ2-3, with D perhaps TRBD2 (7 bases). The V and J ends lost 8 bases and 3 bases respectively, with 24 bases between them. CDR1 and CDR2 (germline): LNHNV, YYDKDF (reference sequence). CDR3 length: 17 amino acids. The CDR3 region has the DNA TGTGCCACCGACAGAGATGATGGGGGGGGGCCGACAGATACGCAGTATTTT. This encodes CATDRDDGGGPTDTQYF. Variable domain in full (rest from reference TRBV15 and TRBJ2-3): DAMVIQNPRYQVTQFGKPVTLSCSQTLNHNVMYWYQQKSSQAPKLLFHYYDKDFNNEADTPDNFQSRRPNTSFCFLDIRSPGLGDTAMYLCATDRDDGGGPTDTQYFGPGTRLTVL.

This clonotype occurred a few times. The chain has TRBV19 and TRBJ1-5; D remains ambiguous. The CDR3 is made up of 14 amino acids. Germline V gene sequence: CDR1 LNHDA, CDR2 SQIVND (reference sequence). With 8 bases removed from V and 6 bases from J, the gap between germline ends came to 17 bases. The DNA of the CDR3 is TGTGCCAGTGGATCTAGTTGGGGAGCTCAGCCCCAGCATTTT. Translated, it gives CASGSSWGAQPQHF.

The CDR3 region has the DNA TGCAGCGTTAATAGAGGGAAGCGAGGAACTGAAGCTTTCTTT. It translates to CSVNRGKRGTEAFF. V is TRBV29-1 and J is TRBJ1-1; D not resolved. V gave up 5 bases and J gave up 5 bases, with 18 bases separating them. The CDR3 runs to 14 residues. The germline V gene encodes CDR1 SQVTM and CDR2 ANQGSEA.

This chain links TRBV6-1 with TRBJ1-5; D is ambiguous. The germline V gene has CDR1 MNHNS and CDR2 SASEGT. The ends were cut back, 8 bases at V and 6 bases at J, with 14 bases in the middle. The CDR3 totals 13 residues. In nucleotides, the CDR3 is TGTGCCAGCCTCTTTAGGTCGGGTCAGCCCCAGCATTTT. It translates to CASLFRSGQPQHF.

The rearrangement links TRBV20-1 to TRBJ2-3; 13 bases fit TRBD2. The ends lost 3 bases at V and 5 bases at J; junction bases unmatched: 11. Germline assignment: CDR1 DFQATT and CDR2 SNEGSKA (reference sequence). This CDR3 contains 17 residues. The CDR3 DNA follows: TGCAGTGCTAGCGGACTAGCGGGAGTATTTTGGGTAGATACGCAGTATTTT. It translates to CSASGLAGVFWVDTQYF.

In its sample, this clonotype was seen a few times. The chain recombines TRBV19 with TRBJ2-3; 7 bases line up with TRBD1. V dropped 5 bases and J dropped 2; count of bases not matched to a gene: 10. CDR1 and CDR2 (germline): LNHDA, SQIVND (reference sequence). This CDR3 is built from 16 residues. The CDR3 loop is CASSFSAGGNTDTQYF. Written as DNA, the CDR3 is TGTGCCAGTAGTTTCTCAGCAGGGGGAAACACAGATACGCAGTATTTT.

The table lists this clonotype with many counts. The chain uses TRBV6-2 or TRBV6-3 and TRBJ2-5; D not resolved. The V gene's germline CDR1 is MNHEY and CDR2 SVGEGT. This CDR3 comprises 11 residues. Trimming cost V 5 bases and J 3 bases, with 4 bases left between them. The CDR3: CASSRKETQYF. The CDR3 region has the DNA TGTGCCAGCAGTCGAAAAGAGACCCAGTACTTC.

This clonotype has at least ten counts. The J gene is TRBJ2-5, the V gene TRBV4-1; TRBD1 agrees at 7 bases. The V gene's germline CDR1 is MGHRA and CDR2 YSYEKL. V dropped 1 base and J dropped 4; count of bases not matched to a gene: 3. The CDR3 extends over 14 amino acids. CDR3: CASSQGQGGETQYF. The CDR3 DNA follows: TGCGCCAGCAGCCAAGGACAGGGTGGAGAGACCCAGTACTTC.

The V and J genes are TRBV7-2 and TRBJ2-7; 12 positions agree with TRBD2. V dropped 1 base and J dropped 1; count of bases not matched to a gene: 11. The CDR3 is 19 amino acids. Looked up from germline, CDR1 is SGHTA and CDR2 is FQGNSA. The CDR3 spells CASSLGGASGGAFSYEQYF. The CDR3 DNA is TGTGCCAGCAGCTTAGGCGGTGCTAGCGGGGGGGCTTTTTCCTACGAGCAGTACTTC.

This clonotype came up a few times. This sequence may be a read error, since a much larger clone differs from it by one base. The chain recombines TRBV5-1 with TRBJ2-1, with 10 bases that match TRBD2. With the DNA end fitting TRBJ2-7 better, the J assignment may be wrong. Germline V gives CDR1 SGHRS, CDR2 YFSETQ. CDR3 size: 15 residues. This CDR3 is CASTPAGGTYNEQYF. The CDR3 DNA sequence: TGCGCCAGCACCCCAGCGGGGGGGACCTACAATGAGCAGTACTTC.

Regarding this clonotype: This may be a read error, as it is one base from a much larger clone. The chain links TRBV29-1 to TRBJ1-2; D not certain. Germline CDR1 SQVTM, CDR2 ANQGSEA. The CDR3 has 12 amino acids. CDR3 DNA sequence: TGCAGCGGTGAAGATCCTGGGAGTGGCTACACCTTC. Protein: CSGEDPGSGYTF.

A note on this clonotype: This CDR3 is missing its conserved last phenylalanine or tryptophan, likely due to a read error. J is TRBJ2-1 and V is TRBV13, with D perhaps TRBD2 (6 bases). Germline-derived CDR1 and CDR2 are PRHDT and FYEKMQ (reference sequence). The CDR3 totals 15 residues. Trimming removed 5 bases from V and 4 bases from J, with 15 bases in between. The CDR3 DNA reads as TGTGCCAGCAGCCTCAGACGGGACTCATACAATGAGCAGTTCGTC. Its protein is CASSLRRDSYNEQFV.

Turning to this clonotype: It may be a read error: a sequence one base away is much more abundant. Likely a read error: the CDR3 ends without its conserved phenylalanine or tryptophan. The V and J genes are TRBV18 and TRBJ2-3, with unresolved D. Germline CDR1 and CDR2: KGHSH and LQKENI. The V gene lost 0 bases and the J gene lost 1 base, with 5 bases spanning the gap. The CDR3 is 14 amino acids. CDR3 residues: CASSPPPGTDTQYL. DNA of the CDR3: TGTGCCAGCTCACCACCCCCAGGCACAGATACGCAGTATTTG.

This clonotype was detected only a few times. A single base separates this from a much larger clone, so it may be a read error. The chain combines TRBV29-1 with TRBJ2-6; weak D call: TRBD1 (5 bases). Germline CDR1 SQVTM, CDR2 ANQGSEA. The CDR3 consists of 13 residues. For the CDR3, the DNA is TGCAGCGTACAGGTCTCTGGGGCCAACGTCCGGACTTTC. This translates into CSVQVSGANVRTF. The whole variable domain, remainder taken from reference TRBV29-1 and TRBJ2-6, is SAVISQKPSRDICQRGTSLTIQCQVDSQVTMMFWYRQQPGQSLTLIATANQGSEATYESGFVIDKFPISRPNLTFSTLTVSNMSPEDSSIYLCSVQVSGANVRTFGAGSRLTVL.

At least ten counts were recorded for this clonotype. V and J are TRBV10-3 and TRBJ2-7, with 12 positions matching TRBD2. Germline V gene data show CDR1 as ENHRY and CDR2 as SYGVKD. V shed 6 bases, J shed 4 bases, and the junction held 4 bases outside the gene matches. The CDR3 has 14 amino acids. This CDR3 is CAISLAGGPYEQYF. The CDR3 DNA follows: TGTGCCATCAGCCTAGCGGGGGGGCCGTACGAGCAGTACTTC.

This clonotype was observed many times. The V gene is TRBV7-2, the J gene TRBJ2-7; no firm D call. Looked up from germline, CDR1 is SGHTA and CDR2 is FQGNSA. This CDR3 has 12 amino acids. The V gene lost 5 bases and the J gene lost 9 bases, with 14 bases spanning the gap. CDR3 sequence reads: CASSLGNHGQYF. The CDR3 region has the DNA TGTGCCAGCAGCCTAGGGAATCACGGGCAGTACTTC.

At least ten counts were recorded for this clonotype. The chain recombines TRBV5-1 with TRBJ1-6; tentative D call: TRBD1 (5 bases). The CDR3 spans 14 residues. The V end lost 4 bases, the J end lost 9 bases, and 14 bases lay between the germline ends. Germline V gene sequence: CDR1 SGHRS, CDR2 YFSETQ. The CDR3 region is CASSPGENSSPLHF. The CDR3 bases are TGCGCCAGCAGCCCGGGGGAGAACTCTTCACCCCTCCACTTT.